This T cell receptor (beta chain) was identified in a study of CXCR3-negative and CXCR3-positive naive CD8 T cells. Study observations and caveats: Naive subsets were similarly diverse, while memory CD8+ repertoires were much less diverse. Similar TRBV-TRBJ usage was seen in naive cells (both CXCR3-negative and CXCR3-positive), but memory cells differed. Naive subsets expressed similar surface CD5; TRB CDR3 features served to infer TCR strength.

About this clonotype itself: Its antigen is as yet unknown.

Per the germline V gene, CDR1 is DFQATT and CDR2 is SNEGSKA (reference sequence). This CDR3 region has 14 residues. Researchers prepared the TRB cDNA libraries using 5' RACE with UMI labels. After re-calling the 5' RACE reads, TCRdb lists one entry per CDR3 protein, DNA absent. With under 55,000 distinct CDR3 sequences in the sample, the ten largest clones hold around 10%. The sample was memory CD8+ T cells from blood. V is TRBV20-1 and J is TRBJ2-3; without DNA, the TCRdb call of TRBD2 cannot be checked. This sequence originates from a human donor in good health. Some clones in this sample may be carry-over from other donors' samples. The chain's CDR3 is CSAKAGGSTDTQYF.